This T cell receptor beta chain was profiled in a study of beta chain features in type 1 diabetes. Expressed TCRB transcripts were sequenced, since all the RNA that had been isolated was reverse transcribed. Clones were sequenced by immunoSEQ multiplex PCR, and TCRdb holds only the in-frame ones, with some missing. The sample has about 330,000 clones, approximately 11% seen once. Study-wide points: There was a moderate but significant shortening of TCRB CDR3s in all four CD4+ subsets of Type 1 diabetes patients.

Germline trimming cut 7 bases from V and 9 bases from J; bases unmatched to any gene: 14. The CDR3 consists of 14 residues. Germline V gives CDR1 SQVTM, CDR2 ANQGSEA. This clone was counted only a few times. Its target is unknown. Sequencing was done on a sample of naive CD4+ T cells from blood. V gene TRBV29-1 combines with J gene TRBJ2-1, with 8 bases aligning to TRBD1. The receptor comes from a woman aged 25 to 39 in good health. The CDR3: CSAGGIDRGREQFF. The CDR3 nucleotides are TGCAGCGCTGGAGGTATCGACAGGGGACGTGAGCAGTTCTTC.